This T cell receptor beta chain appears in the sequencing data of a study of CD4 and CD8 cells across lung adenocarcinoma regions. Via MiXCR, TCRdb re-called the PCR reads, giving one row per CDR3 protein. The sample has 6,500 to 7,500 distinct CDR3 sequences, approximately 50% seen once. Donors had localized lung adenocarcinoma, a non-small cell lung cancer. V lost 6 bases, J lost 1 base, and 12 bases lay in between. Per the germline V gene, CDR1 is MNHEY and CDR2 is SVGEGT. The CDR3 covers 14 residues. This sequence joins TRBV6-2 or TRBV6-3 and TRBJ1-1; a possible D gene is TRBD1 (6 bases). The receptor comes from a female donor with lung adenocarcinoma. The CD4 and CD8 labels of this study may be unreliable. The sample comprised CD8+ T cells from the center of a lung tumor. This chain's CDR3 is CASRKTGANTEAFF. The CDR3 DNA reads TGTGCCAGCAGGAAGACAGGCGCGAACACTGAAGCTTTCTTT.